Described below is a single T cell receptor (beta chain) sequence and its context. The sample belongs to a study of technical replicates of blood from several donors. Trimming took 3 bases from V and 4 from J, leaving 5 bases between them. Germline V CDR1 and CDR2: ENHRY, SYGVKD. The CDR3 covers 12 residues. Clones were sequenced by immunoSEQ multiplex PCR, and TCRdb holds only the in-frame ones, with some missing. The table lists 80,000 to 100,000 clones, approximately 95% of them singletons. The source material was T cells isolated from PBMCs. This sequence was found in a human donor in good health. The chain has TRBV10-3 and TRBJ2-3, with unresolved D. The CDR3 here is CAISDEPDTQYF. The CDR3 nucleotides read TGTGCCATCAGTGACGAGCCAGATACGCAGTATTTT.